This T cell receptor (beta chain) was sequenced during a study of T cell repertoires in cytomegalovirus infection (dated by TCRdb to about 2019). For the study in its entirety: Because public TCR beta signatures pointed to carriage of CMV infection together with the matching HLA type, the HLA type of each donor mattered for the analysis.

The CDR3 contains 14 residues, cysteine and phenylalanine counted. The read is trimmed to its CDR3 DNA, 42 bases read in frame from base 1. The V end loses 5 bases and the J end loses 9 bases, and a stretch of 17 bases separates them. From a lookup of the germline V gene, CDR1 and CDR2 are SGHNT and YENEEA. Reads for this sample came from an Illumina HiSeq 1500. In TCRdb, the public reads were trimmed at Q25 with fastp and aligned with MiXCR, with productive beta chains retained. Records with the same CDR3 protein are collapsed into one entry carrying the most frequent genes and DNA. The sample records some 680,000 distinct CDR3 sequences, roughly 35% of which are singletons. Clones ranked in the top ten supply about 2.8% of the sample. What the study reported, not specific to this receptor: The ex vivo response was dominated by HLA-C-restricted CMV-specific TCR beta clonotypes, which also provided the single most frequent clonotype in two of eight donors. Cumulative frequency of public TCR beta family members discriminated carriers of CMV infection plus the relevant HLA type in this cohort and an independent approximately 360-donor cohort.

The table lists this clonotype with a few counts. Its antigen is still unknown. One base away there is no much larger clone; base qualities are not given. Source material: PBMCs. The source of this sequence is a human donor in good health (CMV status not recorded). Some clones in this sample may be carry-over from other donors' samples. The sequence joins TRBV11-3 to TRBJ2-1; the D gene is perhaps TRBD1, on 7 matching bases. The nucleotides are TGTGCCAGCAGCCAGACAGGGAGGTGGGGTGAGCAGTTCTTC. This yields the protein CASSQTGRWGEQFF.